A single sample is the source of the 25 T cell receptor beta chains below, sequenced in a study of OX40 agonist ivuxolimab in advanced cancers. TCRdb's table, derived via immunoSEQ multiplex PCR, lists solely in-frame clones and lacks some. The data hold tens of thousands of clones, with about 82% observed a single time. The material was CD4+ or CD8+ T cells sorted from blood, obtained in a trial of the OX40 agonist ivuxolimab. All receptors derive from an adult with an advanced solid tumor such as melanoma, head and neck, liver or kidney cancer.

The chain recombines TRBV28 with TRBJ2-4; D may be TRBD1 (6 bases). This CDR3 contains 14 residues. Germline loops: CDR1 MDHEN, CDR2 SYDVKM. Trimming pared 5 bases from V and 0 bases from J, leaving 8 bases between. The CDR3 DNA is TGTGCCAGCAGTATGACAGGAGCCAAAAACATTCAGTACTTC. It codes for CASSMTGAKNIQYF.

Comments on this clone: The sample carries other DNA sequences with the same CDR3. This CDR3 reads CASSRTVNYGYTF. DNA of the CDR3: TGTGCCAGCAGCCGGACCGTGAACTATGGCTACACCTTC. This sequence joins TRBV7-8 and TRBJ1-2, with D unresolved. CDR1 is SGHVS, CDR2 FQNEAQ, per germline. This CDR3 is built from 13 residues. V was trimmed by 5 bases and J by 2 bases, leaving 9 bases between them.

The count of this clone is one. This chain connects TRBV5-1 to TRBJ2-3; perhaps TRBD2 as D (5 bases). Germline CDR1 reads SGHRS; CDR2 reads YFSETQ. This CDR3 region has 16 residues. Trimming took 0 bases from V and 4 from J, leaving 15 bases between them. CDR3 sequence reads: CASSLAQTEAADTQYF. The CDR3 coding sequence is TGCGCCAGCAGCTTGGCCCAGACGGAGGCCGCAGATACGCAGTATTTT.

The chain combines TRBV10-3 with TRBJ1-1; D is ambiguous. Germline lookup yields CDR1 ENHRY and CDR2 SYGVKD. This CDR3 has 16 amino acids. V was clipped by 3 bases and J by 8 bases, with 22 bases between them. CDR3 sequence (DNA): TGTGCCATCAGTGATCTCCCGGGCGTACGGACCCTGGAAGCTTTCTTT. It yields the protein CAISDLPGVRTLEAFF.

For the CDR3, the DNA is TGTGCCAGCAGCAAAACTCCTGGGGCCAACGTCCTGACTTTC. Translation: CASSKTPGANVLTF. The rearrangement uses TRBV7-6 and TRBJ2-6; D unresolved. CDR1 is SGHVS and CDR2 is FNYEAQ in the germline V gene. The CDR3 is 14 residues long. V dropped 5 bases and J dropped 2 bases, with 7 bases sitting between them.

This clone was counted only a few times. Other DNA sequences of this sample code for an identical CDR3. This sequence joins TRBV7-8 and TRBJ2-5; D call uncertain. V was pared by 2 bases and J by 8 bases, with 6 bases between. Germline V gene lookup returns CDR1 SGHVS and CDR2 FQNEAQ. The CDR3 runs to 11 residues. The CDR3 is CASSLIGTQYF. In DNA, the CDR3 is TGTGCCAGCAGCTTAATTGGCACCCAGTACTTC.

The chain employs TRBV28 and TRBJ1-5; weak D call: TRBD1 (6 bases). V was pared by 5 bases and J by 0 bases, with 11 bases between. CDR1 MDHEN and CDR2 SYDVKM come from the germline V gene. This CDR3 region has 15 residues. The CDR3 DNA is TGTGCCAGCAGTCGGTACAGGGATAGCAATCAGCCCCAGCATTTT. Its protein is CASSRYRDSNQPQHF.

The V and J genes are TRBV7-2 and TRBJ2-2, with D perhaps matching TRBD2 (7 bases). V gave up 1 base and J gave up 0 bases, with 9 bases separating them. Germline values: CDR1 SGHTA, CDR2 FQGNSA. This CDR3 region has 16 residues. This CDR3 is CASSLEGGTNTGELFF. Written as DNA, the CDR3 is TGTGCCAGCAGCTTAGAGGGGGGGACGAACACCGGGGAGCTGTTTTTT.

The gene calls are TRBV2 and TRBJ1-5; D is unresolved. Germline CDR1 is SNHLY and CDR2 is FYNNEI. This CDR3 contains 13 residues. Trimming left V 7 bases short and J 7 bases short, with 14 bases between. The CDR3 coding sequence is TGTGCCAGCACCAGACAAGGGAGGCAGCCCCAGCATTTT. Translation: CASTRQGRQPQHF.

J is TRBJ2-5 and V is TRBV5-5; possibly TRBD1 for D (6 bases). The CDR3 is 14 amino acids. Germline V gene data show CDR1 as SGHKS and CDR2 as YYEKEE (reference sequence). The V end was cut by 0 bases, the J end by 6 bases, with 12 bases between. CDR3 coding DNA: TGTGCCAGCAGCTTGGAGGGGGTTCAGAAGACCCAGTACTTC. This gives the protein CASSLEGVQKTQYF.

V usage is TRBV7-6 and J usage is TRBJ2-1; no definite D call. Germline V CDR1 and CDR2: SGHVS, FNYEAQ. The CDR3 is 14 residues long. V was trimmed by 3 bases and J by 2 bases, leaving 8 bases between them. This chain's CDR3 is CASSLGGTYNEQFF. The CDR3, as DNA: TGTGCCAGCAGCTTGGGCGGAACCTACAATGAGCAGTTCTTC. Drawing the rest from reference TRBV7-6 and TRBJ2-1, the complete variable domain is GAGVSQSPRYKVTKRGQDVALRCDPISGHVSLYWYRQALGQGPEFLTYFNYEAQQDKSGLPNDRFSAERPEGSISTLTIQRTEQRDSAMYRCASSLGGTYNEQFFGPGTRLTVL.

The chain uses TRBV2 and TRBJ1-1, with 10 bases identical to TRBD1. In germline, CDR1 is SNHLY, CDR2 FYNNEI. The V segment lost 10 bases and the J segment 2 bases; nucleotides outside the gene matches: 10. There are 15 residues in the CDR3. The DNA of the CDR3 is TGTGCCAATACTCCCAGGACAGGGGGTAACACTGAAGCTTTCTTT. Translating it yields CANTPRTGGNTEAFF. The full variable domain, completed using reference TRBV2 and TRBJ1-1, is EPEVTQTPSHQVTQMGQEVILRCVPISNHLYFYWYRQILGQKVEFLVSFYNNEISEKSEIFDDQFSVERPDGSNFTLKIRSTKLEDSAMYFCANTPRTGGNTEAFFGQGTRLTVV.

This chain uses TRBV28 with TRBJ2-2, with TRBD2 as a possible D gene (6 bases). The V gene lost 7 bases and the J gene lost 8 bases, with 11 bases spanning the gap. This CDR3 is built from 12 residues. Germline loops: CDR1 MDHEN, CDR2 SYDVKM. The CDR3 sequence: CASTGTAGELFF. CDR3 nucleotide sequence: TGTGCCAGCACCGGGACTGCGGGGGAGCTGTTTTTT.

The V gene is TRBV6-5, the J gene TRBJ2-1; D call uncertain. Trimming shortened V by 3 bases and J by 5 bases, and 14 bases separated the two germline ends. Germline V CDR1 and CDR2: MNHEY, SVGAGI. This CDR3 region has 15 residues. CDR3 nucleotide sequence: TGTGCCAGCAGTTATCGTGGCCTCGGCAACAATGAGCAGTTCTTC. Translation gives CASSYRGLGNNEQFF.

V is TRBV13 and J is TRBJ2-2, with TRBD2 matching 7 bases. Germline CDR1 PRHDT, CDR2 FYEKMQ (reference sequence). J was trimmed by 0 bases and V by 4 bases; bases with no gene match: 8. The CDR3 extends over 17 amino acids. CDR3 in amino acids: CASSSHPSGPNTGELFF. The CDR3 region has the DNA TGTGCCAGCAGCTCGCATCCTAGCGGTCCGAACACCGGGGAGCTGTTTTTT.

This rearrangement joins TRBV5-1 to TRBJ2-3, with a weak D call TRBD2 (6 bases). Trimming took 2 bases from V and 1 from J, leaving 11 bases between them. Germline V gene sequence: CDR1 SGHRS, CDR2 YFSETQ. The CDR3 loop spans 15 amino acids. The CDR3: CASSLPSGGTDTQYF. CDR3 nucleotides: TGCGCCAGCAGCTTACCATCGGGGGGCACAGATACGCAGTATTTT.

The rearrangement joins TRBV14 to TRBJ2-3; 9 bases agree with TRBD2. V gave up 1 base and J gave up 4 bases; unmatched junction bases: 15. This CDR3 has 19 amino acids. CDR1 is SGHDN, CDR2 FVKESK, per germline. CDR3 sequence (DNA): TGTGCCAGCAGCCAAGTCCCCCCAGCGGGAGGATCTGCGGCAGATACGCAGTATTTT. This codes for CASSQVPPAGGSAADTQYF.

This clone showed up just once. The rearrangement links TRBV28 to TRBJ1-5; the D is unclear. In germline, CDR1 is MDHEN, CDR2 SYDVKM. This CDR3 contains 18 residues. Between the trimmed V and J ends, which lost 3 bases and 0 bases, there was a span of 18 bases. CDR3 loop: CASSLDVPTDYSNQPQHF. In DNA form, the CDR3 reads TGTGCCAGCAGTTTGGATGTCCCGACGGACTATAGCAATCAGCCCCAGCATTTT. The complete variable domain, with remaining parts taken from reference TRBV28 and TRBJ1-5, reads DVKVTQSSRYLVKRTGEKVFLECVQDMDHENMFWYRQDPGLGLRLIYFSYDVKMKEKGDIPEGYSVSREKKERFSLILESASTNQTSMYLCASSLDVPTDYSNQPQHFGDGTRLSIL.

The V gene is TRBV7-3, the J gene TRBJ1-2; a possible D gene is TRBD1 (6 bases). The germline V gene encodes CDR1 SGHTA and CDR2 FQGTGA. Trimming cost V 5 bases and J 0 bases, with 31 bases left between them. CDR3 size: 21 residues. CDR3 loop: CASSPWRPRTVKGGANYGYTF. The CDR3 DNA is TGTGCCAGCAGCCCGTGGAGACCGAGGACAGTCAAGGGGGGTGCTAACTATGGCTACACCTTC.

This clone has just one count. CDR3 DNA: TGTGCCAGCAGCAGTTCTAGCGGGAATATCAATGAGCAGTTCTTC. Its protein is CASSSSSGNINEQFF. This chain connects TRBV7-2 to TRBJ2-1; TRBD2 aligns across 9 bases. CDR1 SGHTA and CDR2 FQGNSA come from the germline V gene. The ends lost 5 bases at V and 6 bases at J; junction bases unmatched: 8. The CDR3 contains 15 residues.

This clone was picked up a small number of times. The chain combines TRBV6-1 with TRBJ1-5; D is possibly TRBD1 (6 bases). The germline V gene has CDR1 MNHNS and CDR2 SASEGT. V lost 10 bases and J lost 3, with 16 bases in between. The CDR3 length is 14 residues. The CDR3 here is CATDLGQYNQPQHF. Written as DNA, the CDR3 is TGTGCCACCGATTTAGGACAGTACAATCAGCCCCAGCATTTT.

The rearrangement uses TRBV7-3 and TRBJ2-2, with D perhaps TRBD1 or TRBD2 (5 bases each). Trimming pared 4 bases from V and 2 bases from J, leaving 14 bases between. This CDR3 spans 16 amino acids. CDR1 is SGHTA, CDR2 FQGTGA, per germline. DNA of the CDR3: TGTGCCAGCAGCTCCACCGGGACCATAAACACCGGGGAGCTGTTTTTT. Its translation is CASSSTGTINTGELFF.

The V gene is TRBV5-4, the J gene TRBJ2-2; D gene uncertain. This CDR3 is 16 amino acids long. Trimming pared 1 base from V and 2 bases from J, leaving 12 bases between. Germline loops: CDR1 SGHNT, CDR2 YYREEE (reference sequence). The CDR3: CASSLNFFLNTGELFF. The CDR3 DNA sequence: TGTGCCAGCAGCTTGAACTTTTTTTTAAACACCGGGGAGCTGTTTTTT. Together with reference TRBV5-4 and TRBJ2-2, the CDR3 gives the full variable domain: ETGVTQSPTHLIKTRGQQVTLRCSSQSGHNTVSWYQQALGQGPQFIFQYYREEENGRGNFPPRFSGLQFPNYSSELNVNALELDDSALYLCASSLNFFLNTGELFFGEGSRLTVL.

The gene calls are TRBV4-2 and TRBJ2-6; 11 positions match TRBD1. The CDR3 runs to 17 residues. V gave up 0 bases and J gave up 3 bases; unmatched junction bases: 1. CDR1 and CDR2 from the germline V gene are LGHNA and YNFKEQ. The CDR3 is CASSQEDRGRGANVLTF. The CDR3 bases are TGTGCCAGCAGCCAAGAGGACAGGGGGCGTGGGGCCAACGTCCTGACTTTC.

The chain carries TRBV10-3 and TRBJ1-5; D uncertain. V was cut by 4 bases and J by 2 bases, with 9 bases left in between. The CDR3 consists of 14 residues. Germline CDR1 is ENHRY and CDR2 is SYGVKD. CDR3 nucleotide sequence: TGTGCCATCAGTGGCCAGGATGGCAATCAGCCCCAGCATTTT. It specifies CAISGQDGNQPQHF.